Shown below are 11 T cell receptor beta chains from a single sample sequenced in a study of read filtering for tumor transcriptome and immune sequencing. This library used roughly 400 ng RNA and molecular barcoded adaptors spanning alpha/delta and beta/gamma chains. TCRdb redid the calling of the reads with MiXCR, one entry per CDR3 protein. The sample has about 130,000 distinct CDR3 sequences, over 10% seen once. The specimen sequenced was a population of CD138-negative cells sorted from bone marrow. All receptors come from a donor older than 35 with multiple myeloma.

This clonotype came up many times. The chain combines TRBV2 with TRBJ2-7, with D perhaps TRBD1 (6 bases). Germline CDR1 is SNHLY and CDR2 is FYNNEI. V lost 7 bases, J lost 2 bases, and 12 bases lay in between. This CDR3 has 13 amino acids. The DNA for the CDR3 is TGTGCCAGCATAGAGAAGGGGGCCTACGAGCAGTACTTC. Translation gives CASIEKGAYEQYF. The full variable domain, completed using reference TRBV2 and TRBJ2-7, is EPEVTQTPSHQVTQMGQEVILRCVPISNHLYFYWYRQILGQKVEFLVSFYNNEISEKSEIFDDQFSVERPDGSNFTLKIRSTKLEDSAMYFCASIEKGAYEQYFGPGTRLTVT.

This clonotype has a count of ten or more. This chain joins TRBV29-1 and TRBJ2-1, with TRBD2 matching over 14 bases. This CDR3 has 15 residues. The J segment lost 4 bases and the V segment lost 4 bases, leaving 3 bases of the junction unmatched. In germline, CDR1 is SQVTM, CDR2 ANQGSEA. The chain's CDR3 is CSVVGTSGSYNEQFF. The CDR3 DNA sequence: TGCAGCGTTGTCGGGACTAGCGGGAGTTACAATGAGCAGTTCTTC.

In this sample, this clonotype turned up many times. The gene calls are TRBV21-1 and TRBJ1-1. TRBV21-1 is a pseudogene. The CDR3 extends over 9 amino acids. CDR3 DNA sequence: TGTGCCAGCAGCAAAGAAGCTTTCTTT. Amino acids: CASSKEAFF.

Comments on this clonotype: A much larger clone differs from this one at a single base, so this may be a read error. The chain has TRBV20-1 and TRBJ2-7, with TRBD1 as a possible D gene (5 bases). Germline CDR1 and CDR2: DFQATT and SNEGSKA (reference sequence). The CDR3 is 13 amino acids. The CDR3 spells CSANARESYDQYF. In nucleotides, the CDR3 is TGCAGTGCGAATGCCAGGGAATCCTACGATCAGTACTTC.

This clonotype was detected ten times or more. V is TRBV7-2 and J is TRBJ2-1, with D unresolved. V was trimmed by 5 bases and J by 3 bases, leaving 17 bases between them. The CDR3 runs 16 residues. Per the germline V gene, CDR1 is SGHTA and CDR2 is FQGNSA. The CDR3 here is CASSPRGSGSYNEQFF. CDR3 DNA sequence: TGTGCCAGCAGCCCGCGTGGCTCCGGAAGCTACAATGAGCAGTTCTTC. Together with reference TRBV7-2 and TRBJ2-1, the CDR3 gives the full variable domain: GAGVSQSPSNKVTEKGKDVELRCDPISGHTALYWYRQSLGQGLEFLIYFQGNSAPDKSGLPSDRFSAERTGGSVSTLTIQRTQQEDSAVYLCASSPRGSGSYNEQFFGPGTRLTVL.

The chain employs TRBV27 and TRBJ2-3; D is uncertain. Germline values: CDR1 MNHEY, CDR2 SMNVEV (reference sequence). The CDR3 is 17 residues long. Trimming left V 0 bases short and J 0 bases short, with 13 bases between. CDR3 sequence: CASSLSPSKGSTDTQYF. The CDR3 DNA reads as TGTGCCAGCAGTTTATCCCCCTCTAAAGGGAGCACAGATACGCAGTATTTT.

This clonotype was counted at least ten times. The CDR3 is CASSRTSGVSYNEQFF. CDR3 nucleotide sequence: TGCGCCAGCAGCCGGACTAGCGGGGTCTCCTACAATGAGCAGTTCTTC. This sequence joins TRBV5-1 and TRBJ2-1, with TRBD2 matching over 12 bases. The length of the CDR3 is 16 residues. The V segment lost 4 bases and the J segment 0 bases; nucleotides outside the gene matches: 2. Germline V lookup: CDR1 SGHRS, CDR2 YFSETQ. Together with reference TRBV5-1 and TRBJ2-1, the CDR3 gives the full variable domain: KAGVTQTPRYLIKTRGQQVTLSCSPISGHRSVSWYQQTPGQGLQFLFEYFSETQRNKGNFPGRFSGRQFSNSRSEMNVSTLELGDSALYLCASSRTSGVSYNEQFFGPGTRLTVL.

This clonotype was recorded a few times. A read error is possible here, since a much larger clone lies one base away. Here the CDR3 reads CASITGTGEGTQYF. DNA of the CDR3: TGTGCCAGCATCACGGGGACAGGGGAAGGTACGCAGTATTTT. This chain links TRBV28 with TRBJ2-3; the match to TRBD1 covers 10 bases. Germline CDR1 reads MDHEN; CDR2 reads SYDVKM. V was pared by 7 bases and J by 8 bases, with 9 bases of the junction left unmatched. This CDR3 spans 14 amino acids.

This clonotype was observed a few times. The chain recombines TRBV10-3 with TRBJ2-7, with 7 bases that match TRBD1. There are 15 residues in the CDR3. CDR1 and CDR2 from the germline V gene are ENHRY and SYGVKD. Trimming removed 5 bases from V and 2 bases from J; junction bases left unmatched: 9. The chain's CDR3 is CAISLTGATTYEQYF. CDR3 coding DNA: TGTGCCATCAGTCTCACAGGGGCTACGACCTACGAGCAGTACTTC.

This clonotype was observed a handful of times. The rearrangement uses TRBV12-3 or TRBV12-4 and TRBJ1-5; 10 bases map to TRBD1. The CDR3 covers 15 residues. V was pared by 6 bases and J by 5 bases, with 7 bases of the junction left unmatched. The CDR3, as DNA: TGTGCCAGCAGGTTGACAGGGGGCGGAGATCAGCCCCAGCATTTT. Its translation is CASRLTGGGDQPQHF.

This clonotype came up many times. The chain couples TRBV25-1 to TRBJ2-3, with D perhaps assigned TRBD1 or TRBD2 (5 bases each). Per germline, CDR1 MGHDK and CDR2 SYGVNS. The CDR3 has 12 residues. V lost 3 bases and J lost 4, with 5 bases in between. The CDR3 reads CASSEGADTQYF. CDR3 sequence (DNA): TGTGCCAGCAGTGAGGGGGCAGATACGCAGTATTTT.